Listed here is a single T cell receptor (beta chain). As yet, its antigen is unknown. The data were taken from a study of CD4 T cells in relation to SARS-CoV-2 and coronaviruses. Study details: PBMCs were cultured with antigen for roughly nine days before TCR beta sequencing.

The study's findings and limits: Roughly three fifths of donors had memory CD4+ clonotypes crossrecognizing SARS-CoV-2 and common cold coronavirus spike. Compared with monoreactive clones, crossreactive clones showed significantly weaker SARS-CoV-2 expansion.

Profiled with immunoSEQ multiplex PCR; TCRdb holds only in-frame clones, not every one. Seen here are some 16,000 clones, around 80% observed once, and the top ten hold 30% to 35%. Unexposed donor CD4+ T cells date from about 2011-2018, before the COVID-19 pandemic. CD4+ T cells were isolated from the cells after about 11 days of culture. Unexposed-donor CD4+ T cells were probed with SARS-CoV-2 S/N and four cold-coronavirus spikes, cells permitting. The receptor's source is a human donor in good health. The sample taken for sequencing was CD4+ T cells from PBMCs, cultured in vitro.

The CDR3 region has the DNA TGCAAAGCGGGCAACCAAGAGACCCAGTACTTC. Encoded protein: CKAGNQETQYF. The J gene is TRBJ2-5, the V gene TRBV20-1; a weak D match, TRBD2 (6 bases). The CDR3 is 11 residues long. Germline V gives CDR1 DFQATT, CDR2 SNEGSKA (reference sequence).